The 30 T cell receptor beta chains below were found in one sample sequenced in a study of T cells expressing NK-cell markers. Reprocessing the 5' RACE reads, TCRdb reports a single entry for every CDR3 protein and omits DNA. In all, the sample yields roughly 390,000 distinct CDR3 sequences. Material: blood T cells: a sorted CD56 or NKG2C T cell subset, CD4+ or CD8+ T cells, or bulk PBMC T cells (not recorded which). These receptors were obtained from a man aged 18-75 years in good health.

The CDR3 loop is CASSLMGLAGVNEQFF. The V call is TRBV7-3, the J call TRBJ2-1; the TRBD2 assignment by TCRdb is unverifiable without DNA. The CDR3 is made up of 16 amino acids. The germline CDR1 and CDR2 sequences are SGHTA and FQGTGA. Filled out from reference TRBV7-3 and TRBJ2-1, the complete variable domain reads GAGVSQTPSNKVTEKGKYVELRCDPISGHTALYWYRQSLGQGPEFLIYFQGTGAADDSGLPNDRFFAVRPEGSVSTLKIQRTERGDSAVYLCASSLMGLAGVNEQFFGPGTRLTVL.

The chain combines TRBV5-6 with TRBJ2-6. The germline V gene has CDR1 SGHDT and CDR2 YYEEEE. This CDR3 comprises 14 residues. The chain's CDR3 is CASSLIGRANVLTF. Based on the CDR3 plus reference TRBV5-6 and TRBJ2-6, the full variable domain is DAGVTQSPTHLIKTRGQQVTLRCSPKSGHDTVSWYQQALGQGPQFIFQYYEEEERQRGNFPDRFSGHQFPNYSSELNVNALLLGDSALYLCASSLIGRANVLTFGAGSRLTVL.

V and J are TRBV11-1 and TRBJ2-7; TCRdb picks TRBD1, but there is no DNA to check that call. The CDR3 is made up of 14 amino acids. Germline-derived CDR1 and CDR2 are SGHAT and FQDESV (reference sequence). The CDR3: CASSFSQGAYEQYF.

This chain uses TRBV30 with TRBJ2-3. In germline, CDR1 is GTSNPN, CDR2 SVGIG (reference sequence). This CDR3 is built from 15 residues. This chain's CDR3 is CAWSVLGLGADTQYF. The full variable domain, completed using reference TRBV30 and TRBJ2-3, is SQTIHQWPATLVQPVGSPLSLECTVEGTSNPNLYWYRQAAGRGLQLLFYSVGIGQISSEVPQNLSASRPQDRQFILSSKKLLLSDSGFYLCAWSVLGLGADTQYFGPGTRLTVL.

The CDR3 loop reads CASSSGALSSGELFF. The chain combines TRBV12-3 or TRBV12-4 with TRBJ2-2; TCRdb gives TRBD1 as the D gene, but with no DNA this cannot be confirmed. This CDR3 contains 15 residues.

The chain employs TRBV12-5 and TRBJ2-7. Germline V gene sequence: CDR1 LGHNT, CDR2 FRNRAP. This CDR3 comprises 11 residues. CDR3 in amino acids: CASGLTSEQYF.

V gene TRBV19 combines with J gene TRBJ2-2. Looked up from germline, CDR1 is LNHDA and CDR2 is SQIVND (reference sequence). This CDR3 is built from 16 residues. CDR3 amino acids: CASKLRNRQNTGELFF.

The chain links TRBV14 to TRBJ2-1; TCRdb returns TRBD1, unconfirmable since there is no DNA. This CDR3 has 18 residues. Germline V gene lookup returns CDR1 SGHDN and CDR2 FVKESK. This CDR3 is CASSQDYGSRGLYNEQFF.

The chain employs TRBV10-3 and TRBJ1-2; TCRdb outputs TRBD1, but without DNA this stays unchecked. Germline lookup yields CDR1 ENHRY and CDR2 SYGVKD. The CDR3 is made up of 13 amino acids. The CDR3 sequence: CAIRETGVYGYTF.

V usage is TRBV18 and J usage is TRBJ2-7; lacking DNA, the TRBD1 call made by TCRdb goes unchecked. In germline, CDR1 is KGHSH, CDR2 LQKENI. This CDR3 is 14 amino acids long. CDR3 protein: CASSPTGNSYEQYF.

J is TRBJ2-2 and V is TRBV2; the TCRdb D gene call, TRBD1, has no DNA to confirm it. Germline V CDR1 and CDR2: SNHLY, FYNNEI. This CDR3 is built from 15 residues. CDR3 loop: CASSSRQHGTGELFF.

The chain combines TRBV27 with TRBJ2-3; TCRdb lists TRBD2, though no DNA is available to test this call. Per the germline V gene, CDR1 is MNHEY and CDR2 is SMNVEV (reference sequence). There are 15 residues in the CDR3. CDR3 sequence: CASSSGLLSTDTQYF.

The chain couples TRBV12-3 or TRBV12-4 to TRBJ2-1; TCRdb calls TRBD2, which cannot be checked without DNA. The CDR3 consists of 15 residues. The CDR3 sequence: CASYRVGRIGNEQFF.

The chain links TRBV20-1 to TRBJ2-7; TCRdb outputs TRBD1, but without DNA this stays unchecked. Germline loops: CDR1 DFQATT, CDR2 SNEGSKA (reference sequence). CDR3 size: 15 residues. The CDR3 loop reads CSAMVWGADSYEQYF.

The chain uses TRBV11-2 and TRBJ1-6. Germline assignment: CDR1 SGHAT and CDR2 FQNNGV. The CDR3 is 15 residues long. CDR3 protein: CASGLGGSDNSPLHF.

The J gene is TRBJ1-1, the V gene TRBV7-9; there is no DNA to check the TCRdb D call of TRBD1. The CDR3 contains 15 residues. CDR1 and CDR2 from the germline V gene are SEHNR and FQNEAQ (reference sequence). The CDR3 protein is CASSRGMTGNTEAFF.

The CDR3 here is CASSRLGQGAGEQYF. V is TRBV5-1 and J is TRBJ2-7; TCRdb picks TRBD1, but there is no DNA to check that call. Germline values: CDR1 SGHRS, CDR2 YFSETQ. The CDR3 runs 15 residues.

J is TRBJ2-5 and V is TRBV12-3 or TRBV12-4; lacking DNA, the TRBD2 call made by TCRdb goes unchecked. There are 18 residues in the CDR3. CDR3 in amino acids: CASSPGTSGGPGQETQYF.

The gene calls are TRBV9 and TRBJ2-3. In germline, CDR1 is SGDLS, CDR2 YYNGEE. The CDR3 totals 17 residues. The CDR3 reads CASSVAVGLRSGDTQYF.

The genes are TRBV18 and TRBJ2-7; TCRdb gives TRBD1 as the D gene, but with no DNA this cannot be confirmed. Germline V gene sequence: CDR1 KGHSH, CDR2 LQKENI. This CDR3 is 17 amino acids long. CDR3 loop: CASSPQYLGQAAYEQYF. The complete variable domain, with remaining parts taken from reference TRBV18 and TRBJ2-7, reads NAGVMQNPRHLVRRRGQEARLRCSPMKGHSHVYWYRQLPEEGLKFMVYLQKENIIDESGMPKERFSAEFPKEGPSILRIQQVVRGDSAAYFCASSPQYLGQAAYEQYFGPGTRLTVT.

The CDR3 loop is CSATRLAGEITDTQYF. The rearrangement joins TRBV20-1 to TRBJ2-3; there is no DNA to check the TCRdb D call of TRBD2. There are 16 residues in the CDR3. Germline V gene lookup returns CDR1 DFQATT and CDR2 SNEGSKA (reference sequence).

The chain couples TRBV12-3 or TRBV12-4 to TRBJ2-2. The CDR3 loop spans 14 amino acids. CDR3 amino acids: CASSFIATPRELFF.

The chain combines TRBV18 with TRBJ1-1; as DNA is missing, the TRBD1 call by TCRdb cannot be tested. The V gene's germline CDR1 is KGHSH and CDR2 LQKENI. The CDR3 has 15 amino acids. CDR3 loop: CASSPRQELNTEAFF. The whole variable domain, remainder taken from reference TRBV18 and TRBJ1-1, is NAGVMQNPRHLVRRRGQEARLRCSPMKGHSHVYWYRQLPEEGLKFMVYLQKENIIDESGMPKERFSAEFPKEGPSILRIQQVVRGDSAAYFCASSPRQELNTEAFFGQGTRLTVV.

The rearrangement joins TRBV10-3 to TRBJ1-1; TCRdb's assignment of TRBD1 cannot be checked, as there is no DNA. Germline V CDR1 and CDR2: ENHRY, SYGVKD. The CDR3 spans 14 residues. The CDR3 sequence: CAIRAGQGVYEAFF.

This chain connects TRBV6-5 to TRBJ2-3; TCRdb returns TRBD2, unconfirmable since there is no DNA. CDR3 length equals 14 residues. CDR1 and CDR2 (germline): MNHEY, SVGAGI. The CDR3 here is CASSYGTSWDTQYF.

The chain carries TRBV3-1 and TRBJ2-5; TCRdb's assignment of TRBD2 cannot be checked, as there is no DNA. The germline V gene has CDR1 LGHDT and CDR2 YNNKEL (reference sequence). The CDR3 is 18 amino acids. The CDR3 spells CASLAGTSGGSRWGTQYF.

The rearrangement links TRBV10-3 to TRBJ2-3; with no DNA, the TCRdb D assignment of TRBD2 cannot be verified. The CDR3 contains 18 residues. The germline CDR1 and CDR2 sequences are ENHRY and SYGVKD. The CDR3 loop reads CAIRKGTSGGAEADTQYF.

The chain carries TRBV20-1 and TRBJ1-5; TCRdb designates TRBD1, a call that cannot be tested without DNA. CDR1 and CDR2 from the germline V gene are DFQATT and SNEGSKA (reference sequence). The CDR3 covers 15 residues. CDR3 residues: CSASSIQGDGQPQHF.

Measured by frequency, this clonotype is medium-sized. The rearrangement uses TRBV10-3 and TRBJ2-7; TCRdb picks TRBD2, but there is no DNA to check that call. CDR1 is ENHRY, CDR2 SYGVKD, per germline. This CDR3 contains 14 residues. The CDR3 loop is CAISERQGPYEQYF.

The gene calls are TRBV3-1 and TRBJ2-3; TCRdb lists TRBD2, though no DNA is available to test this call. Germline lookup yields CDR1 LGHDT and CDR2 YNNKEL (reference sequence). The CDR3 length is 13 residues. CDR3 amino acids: CASSGDTGPTQYF.